This T cell receptor beta chain was identified in a study of cytomegalovirus exposure and HLA in healthy donors (dated by TCRdb to 2016 to 2017). With respect to the entire study: According to a later analysis, one platform produced both the approximately 110 validation repertoires and the 700 or so repertoires of the first cohort. High-throughput TCR immunosequencing, statistical association of individual TCRs with disease status, and machine learning were combined to predict cytomegalovirus infection status. The study aimed to test whether signatures of past pathogen exposure could be identified by cataloging public T cell receptors. Besides the first cohort of around 700 subjects, a separate validation cohort made up of over 100 different subjects was used.

Donors formed part of the validation cohort, which comprised over a hundred subjects and was distinct from the first cohort of fewer than 750 subjects. As regards this clone: Its antigen is still unknown. Base qualities are missing; no much larger clone stands one base away.

To prepare the library, the immunoSEQ multiplex PCR assay was applied. As for how the authors treated the data: A statistical classification framework was developed to diagnose cytomegalovirus status using the catalog of TCR beta chain sequences. What TCRdb holds here is the immuneACCESS table cut down to in-frame rearrangements. Part of the clones is not present; checked against another copy, under half of the missing clones reflect an unresolved V gene, and the others are unexplained. The V and J calls and clone size come from that table; D and trimming were worked out from the DNA. In this sample the table shows around 200,000 clones, 84% of which occur a single time. The top ten constitute 2.5% to 3.5% of the sample. The CDR1 and CDR2 encoded by the germline V gene are SGHTA and FQGNSA. The CDR3, cysteine through phenylalanine, is 16 amino acids long. Only CDR3 DNA is held: 48 bases, read in frame from base 1. V is pruned by 1 base and J by 6 bases, leaving 7 bases of the junction without a gene match.

On the study overall, not on this receptor specifically: In vitro tests confirmed that a few of the cytomegalovirus-associated TCR beta chains recognize cytomegalovirus antigens. In a later analysis, TCRs clustered in the first cohort were found to also tend to co-occur in the 100 to 150 validation repertoires, with about 93% of cluster scores above 0. While some public TCRs were present in many individuals, most TCR sequences turned up only very rarely across donors. A later analysis had no HLA typing for the validation cohort, so co-occurrence there was scored across all 130 or so repertoires. The authors suggested that the approach could potentially be extended to other disease states and immunological phenotypes. In both the original and validation cohorts, the classifier was reported to diagnose cytomegalovirus status with high specificity and sensitivity. The study listed 164 TCR beta chains as associated with cytomegalovirus.

The sequence is built from TRBV7-2 and TRBJ2-2, with 8 bases matching TRBD2. This TCR came from a woman between 18 and 29 years old in good health and CMV-seropositive. The sample comprised PBMCs. The CDR3 amino acid sequence is: CASSLEIRGGAGELFF. The DNA sequence is TGTGCCAGCAGCTTAGAAATCCGGGGGGGCGCCGGGGAGCTGTTTTTT.